Below are 17 T cell receptor beta chains sequenced from a single sample in a study of T cell responses to AZD1222 COVID-19 vaccine. Libraries were prepared by immunoSEQ multiplex PCR; TCRdb keeps only in-frame clonotypes and omits some of them. The table lists about 180,000 clones, 80% to 90% of them singletons. The input for sequencing was peripheral blood, taken on day 0 of AZD1222 vaccination. The receptor source for this set is an adult in good health.

CDR3 bases: TGTGCCAGCAGCTTAGAGGCGCGGGGGTTGACGCAGTATTTT. Translation: CASSLEARGLTQYF. This chain connects TRBV7-2 to TRBJ2-3; 7 bases agree with TRBD2. The germline gives CDR1 SGHTA, CDR2 FQGNSA. V shed 1 base, J shed 9 bases, and the junction held 7 bases outside the gene matches. The CDR3 contains 14 residues.

Only one count was recorded for this clone. The CDR3 DNA reads TGTGCCAGCAGCTTGGTAGGGCCTGTCTACGAGCAGTACTTC. Its translation: CASSLVGPVYEQYF. The rearrangement links TRBV5-4 to TRBJ2-7; D gene uncertain. Trimming pared 0 bases from V and 3 bases from J, leaving 10 bases between. CDR3 length: 14 amino acids. Germline assignment: CDR1 SGHNT and CDR2 YYREEE (reference sequence).

This clone was counted a single time. The chain is built from TRBV18 and TRBJ2-7; perhaps TRBD2 as D (5 bases). Germline CDR1 KGHSH, CDR2 LQKENI. The germline V and J ends were trimmed by 3 bases and 2 bases, with 11 bases remaining between them. The CDR3 consists of 14 residues. The CDR3: CASSPTTGTYEQYV. Here the CDR3 DNA reads TGTGCCAGCTCACCTACGACGGGAACCTACGAGCAGTACGTC.

This clone has just one count. The J gene is TRBJ1-2, the V gene TRBV28, with D possibly being TRBD1 (5 bases). With 4 bases removed from V and 5 bases from J, the gap between germline ends came to 8 bases. The CDR3 covers 12 residues. Germline CDR1 reads MDHEN; CDR2 reads SYDVKM. For the CDR3, the DNA is TGTGCCAGCAGTTCAGGGTTATATGGCTACACCTTC. Amino acid sequence: CASSSGLYGYTF.

The V call is TRBV6-5, the J call TRBJ1-3; no firm D call. The CDR3 spans 13 residues. V shed 3 bases and J shed 7 bases, with 10 bases lying between them. The germline CDR1 and CDR2 sequences are MNHEY and SVGAGI. The CDR3 loop is CASSYQLGNTIYF. CDR3 nucleotide sequence: TGTGCCAGCAGTTATCAACTTGGGAACACCATATATTTT.

The chain recombines TRBV7-9 with TRBJ2-1, with D possibly being TRBD2 (6 bases). CDR1 and CDR2 (germline): SEHNR, FQNEAQ (reference sequence). Trimming pared 4 bases from V and 4 bases from J, leaving 11 bases between. The CDR3 is 14 amino acids. Here the CDR3 DNA reads TGTGCCAGCAGCTCTTGGACTATATACAATGAGCAGTTCTTC. Residues: CASSSWTIYNEQFF.

As concerns this clone: Additional DNA sequences in this sample encode the identical CDR3. This rearrangement joins TRBV6-5 to TRBJ2-7; D might be TRBD1 or TRBD2, each matching 5 bases. The germline V gene has CDR1 MNHEY and CDR2 SVGAGI. This CDR3 contains 13 residues. V dropped 2 bases and J dropped 2 bases, with 7 bases sitting between them. In DNA, the CDR3 is TGTGCCAGCAGTTACCGGGGCCCCTACGAGCAGTACTTC. Its translation: CASSYRGPYEQYF.

The rearrangement joins TRBV7-9 to TRBJ1-5; possible D gene TRBD1, 5 bases. CDR3 size: 13 residues. Trimming removed 0 bases at V and 5 bases at J, with 5 bases between. The germline gives CDR1 SEHNR, CDR2 FQNEAQ (reference sequence). The CDR3 nucleotides are TGTGCCAGCAGCTTAGCGGGGGATCAGCCCCAGCATTTT. Translating gives CASSLAGDQPQHF.

The CDR3, as DNA: TGTGCCAGCAATGGGGACGGTATCCCTGAAGCTTTCTTT. It encodes CASNGDGIPEAFF. This chain joins TRBV2 and TRBJ1-1; perhaps TRBD1 as D (5 bases). The CDR3 length is 13 residues. CDR1 and CDR2 from the germline V gene are SNHLY and FYNNEI. Trimming stripped 7 bases from V and 6 bases from J, with 15 bases between.

The CDR3 DNA sequence: TGCAGTGCTAAACAGGAAGAAGCTTTCTTT. It translates to CSAKQEEAFF. V and J are TRBV20-1 and TRBJ1-1, with D perhaps matching TRBD1 (5 bases). CDR1 DFQATT and CDR2 SNEGSKA come from the germline V gene (reference sequence). The CDR3 is 10 amino acids. V was clipped by 4 bases and J by 8 bases, with 8 bases between them.

This sequence joins TRBV29-1 and TRBJ1-1; D gene unclear. CDR3 length: 12 residues. V dropped 4 bases and J dropped 0 bases, with 6 bases sitting between them. CDR1 SQVTM and CDR2 ANQGSEA come from the germline V gene. CDR3 loop: CSVGYMNTEAFF. The CDR3, as DNA: TGCAGCGTTGGTTACATGAACACTGAAGCTTTCTTT.

The chain is built from TRBV6-2 or TRBV6-3 and TRBJ1-5; TRBD1 matches 9 bases. Germline CDR1 reads MNHEY; CDR2 reads SVGEGT. Trimming at V came to 6 bases and at J to 3 bases, leaving 3 bases not matched to a gene. CDR3 length: 14 residues. The DNA for the CDR3 is TGTGCCAGCAGCGGACAGGGGTACAATCAGCCCCAGCATTTT. Translating it yields CASSGQGYNQPQHF.

V gene TRBV7-9 combines with J gene TRBJ1-6; D possibly corresponds to TRBD1 (5 bases). Per the germline V gene, CDR1 is SEHNR and CDR2 is FQNEAQ (reference sequence). V lost 3 bases and J lost 10, with 13 bases in between. The CDR3 is 14 residues long. The CDR3 region is CASSFAGATSPLHF. CDR3 bases: TGTGCCAGCAGCTTCGCCGGGGCTACATCACCCCTCCACTTT.

J is TRBJ1-5 and V is TRBV4-1; 8 bases are shared with TRBD1. Looked up from germline, CDR1 is MGHRA and CDR2 is YSYEKL. The CDR3 consists of 14 residues. After removal of 5 bases from V and 4 bases from J, the junction contained 4 bases not matched to a gene. The CDR3 loop reads CASSLRQGNQPQHF. In nucleotides, the CDR3 is TGCGCCAGCAGCTTAAGACAGGGGAATCAGCCCCAGCATTTT.

The chain couples TRBV24-1 to TRBJ2-7; D gene ambiguous. Trimming cost V 5 bases and J 1 base, with 8 bases left between them. The CDR3 runs to 13 residues. The germline CDR1 and CDR2 sequences are KGHDR and SFDVKD. This chain's CDR3 is CATSGPTSYEQYF. CDR3 nucleotide sequence: TGTGCCACCAGTGGTCCGACTTCCTACGAGCAGTACTTC.

The CDR3 is CASSFSGQGYEQYF. The CDR3 DNA reads TGTGCCAGCAGTTTCTCGGGACAGGGCTACGAGCAGTACTTC. The J gene is TRBJ2-7, the V gene TRBV27; the match to TRBD1 covers 9 bases. CDR3 length: 14 residues. V shed 3 bases and J 3 bases; nucleotides not matched to a gene: 3. Germline V gene sequence: CDR1 MNHEY, CDR2 SMNVEV (reference sequence).

The rearrangement uses TRBV19 and TRBJ2-2; D might be TRBD2 (5 bases). The germline CDR1 and CDR2 sequences are LNHDA and SQIVND (reference sequence). There are 14 residues in the CDR3. The V gene lost 3 bases and the J gene lost 6 bases, with 11 bases spanning the gap. CDR3 in DNA: TGTGCCAGTAGTATCTTTCGGGGATCCGGGGAGCTGTTTTTT. This codes for CASSIFRGSGELFF.